The rows below give T cell receptor beta chains drawn from one sample of a study of PD-1 blockade in classical Hodgkin lymphoma. Generated by immunoSEQ multiplex PCR, the TCRdb table keeps only in-frame clones and is missing some. The table records about 46,000 clones, about three quarters of them present only once. Here the sequenced sample was peripheral blood mononuclear cells (PBMCs), taken at baseline. Receptors were obtained from a human donor with classical Hodgkin lymphoma. The CDR3 runs from the conserved cysteine through the conserved F or W. The order of the fields is J gene, D gene, V gene, clone size, CDR3 protein, CDR3 DNA. The D gene is left open where the match is weak. Clone size is stated in some rows and not others, as once, few, many or a class when expanded.

j_gene: TRBJ1-5
d_gene: -
v_gene: TRBV9
abundance: -
CDR3aa: CASSEAPSINQPQHF
CDR3nt: TGTGCCAGCAGCGAGGCCCCATCGATCAATCAGCCCCAGCATTTT

j_gene: TRBJ1-1
d_gene: -
v_gene: TRBV6-5
abundance: -
CDR3aa: CASSYRLRDKAFF
CDR3nt: TGTGCCAGCAGTTACAGATTGAGGGATAAAGCTTTCTTT

j_gene: TRBJ1-2
d_gene: -
v_gene: TRBV9
abundance: -
CDR3aa: CASSVASIGGDYGYTF
CDR3nt: TGTGCCAGCAGCGTAGCCTCCATTGGAGGGGACTATGGCTACACCTTC

j_gene: TRBJ2-4
d_gene: -
v_gene: TRBV29-1
abundance: -
CDR3aa: CSVIQGGGNIQYF
CDR3nt: TGCAGCGTTATCCAGGGAGGGGGAAACATTCAGTACTTC

j_gene: TRBJ1-4
d_gene: -
v_gene: TRBV5-1
abundance: once
CDR3aa: CASSLEGSATNEKLFF
CDR3nt: TGCGCCAGCAGCTTGGAGGGTTCGGCAACTAATGAAAAACTGTTTTTT

j_gene: TRBJ1-2
d_gene: -
v_gene: TRBV9
abundance: -
CDR3aa: CASRPPYTF
CDR3nt: TGTGCCAGCAGGCCCCCCTACACCTTC

j_gene: TRBJ2-7
d_gene: TRBD2
v_gene: TRBV6-6
abundance: -
CDR3aa: CASRSGTSGSYEQYF
CDR3nt: TGTGCCAGCAGGTCCGGGACTAGCGGGTCCTACGAGCAGTACTTC

j_gene: TRBJ2-3
d_gene: -
v_gene: TRBV18
abundance: few
CDR3aa: CASSRSQGSTDTQYF
CDR3nt: TGTGCCAGCTCACGGTCACAGGGTTCGACAGATACGCAGTATTTT

j_gene: TRBJ2-7
d_gene: -
v_gene: TRBV7-9
abundance: -
CDR3aa: CASSSQRVEKQYF
CDR3nt: TGTGCCAGCAGCTCACAGAGGGTGGAGAAGCAGTACTTC

j_gene: TRBJ2-3
d_gene: TRBD2
v_gene: TRBV7-6
abundance: few
CDR3aa: CASSLVGLAGGRTDTQYF
CDR3nt: TGTGCCAGCAGCCTAGTGGGCCTAGCGGGAGGGAGGACAGATACGCAGTATTTT

j_gene: TRBJ2-5
d_gene: -
v_gene: TRBV6-1
abundance: -
CDR3aa: CASSEFVAGQKETQYF
CDR3nt: TGTGCCAGCAGTGAATTTGTCGCGGGTCAGAAAGAGACCCAGTACTTC

j_gene: TRBJ2-7
d_gene: -
v_gene: TRBV5-5
abundance: few
CDR3aa: CASSRTGGAYEQYF
CDR3nt: TGTGCCAGCAGCCGGACAGGAGGGGCCTACGAGCAGTACTTC

j_gene: TRBJ1-2
d_gene: -
v_gene: TRBV21-1
abundance: -
CDR3aa: CASQGLDYGYTF
CDR3nt: TGTGCCAGCCAAGGTTTAGACTATGGCTACACCTTC

j_gene: TRBJ2-1
d_gene: TRBD2
v_gene: TRBV2
abundance: -
CDR3aa: CASSPGLAGVGQFF
CDR3nt: TGTGCCAGCAGTCCTGGACTAGCGGGAGTAGGTCAGTTCTTC

j_gene: TRBJ2-1
d_gene: TRBD2
v_gene: TRBV5-1
abundance: few
CDR3aa: CASSLSGRAPREQFF
CDR3nt: TGCGCCAGCAGCCTCAGCGGGAGGGCTCCTCGGGAGCAGTTCTTC

j_gene: TRBJ2-7
d_gene: -
v_gene: TRBV14
abundance: -
CDR3aa: CASSQISYEQYF
CDR3nt: TGTGCCAGCAGCCAAATAAGCTACGAGCAGTACTTC

j_gene: TRBJ2-7
d_gene: TRBD1
v_gene: TRBV11-3
abundance: -
CDR3aa: CASSRQGAYEQYF
CDR3nt: TGTGCCAGCAGCCGACAGGGGGCCTACGAGCAGTACTTC

j_gene: TRBJ1-4
d_gene: -
v_gene: TRBV19
abundance: -
CDR3aa: CASSPRSGVNEKLFF
CDR3nt: TGTGCCAGTAGTCCAAGGTCAGGGGTTAATGAAAAACTGTTTTTT

j_gene: TRBJ1-2
d_gene: -
v_gene: TRBV2
abundance: few
CDR3aa: CASRGGRYTF
CDR3nt: TGTGCCAGCAGGGGGGGCAGGTACACCTTC

j_gene: TRBJ2-1
d_gene: TRBD2
v_gene: TRBV15
abundance: few
CDR3aa: CATSTSGTSGNEQFF
CDR3nt: TGTGCCACCAGCACGTCCGGGACTAGCGGGAATGAGCAGTTCTTC

j_gene: TRBJ2-7
d_gene: -
v_gene: TRBV10-2
abundance: -
CDR3aa: CASSTSLVLYEQYF
CDR3nt: TGCGCCAGCAGTACGAGTTTGGTACTTTACGAGCAGTACTTC

j_gene: TRBJ1-3
d_gene: TRBD1
v_gene: TRBV9
abundance: -
CDR3aa: CASSSGQLLNTIYF
CDR3nt: TGTGCCAGCAGTTCGGGACAGTTGCTGAACACCATATATTTT

j_gene: TRBJ1-5
d_gene: -
v_gene: TRBV27
abundance: -
CDR3aa: CASRSGNQPQHF
CDR3nt: TGTGCCAGCAGGTCGGGAAATCAGCCCCAGCATTTT

j_gene: TRBJ1-1
d_gene: -
v_gene: TRBV29-1
abundance: -
CDR3aa: CSVELGTEAFF
CDR3nt: TGCAGCGTTGAATTGGGCACTGAAGCTTTCTTT

j_gene: TRBJ2-5
d_gene: TRBD2
v_gene: TRBV5-6
abundance: -
CDR3aa: CASSPGGTDETQYF
CDR3nt: TGTGCCAGCAGCCCCGGGGGGACCGACGAGACCCAGTACTTC

j_gene: TRBJ1-1
d_gene: -
v_gene: TRBV9
abundance: -
CDR3aa: CASSLVGGVSTEAFF
CDR3nt: TGTGCCAGCAGCCTAGTCGGGGGGGTAAGCACTGAAGCTTTCTTT

j_gene: TRBJ2-7
d_gene: TRBD1
v_gene: TRBV6-1
abundance: -
CDR3aa: CASSGSMGQAVYEQYF
CDR3nt: TGTGCCAGCAGTGGGAGTATGGGACAGGCCGTCTACGAGCAGTACTTC

j_gene: TRBJ1-2
d_gene: TRBD1
v_gene: TRBV6-1
abundance: -
CDR3aa: CASSIGQGNYGYTF
CDR3nt: TGTGCCAGCAGTATAGGACAGGGGAACTATGGCTACACCTTC

j_gene: TRBJ1-2
d_gene: -
v_gene: TRBV5-5
abundance: -
CDR3aa: CASSLFRSQNYGYTF
CDR3nt: TGTGCCAGCAGCTTGTTCCGGAGCCAAAACTATGGCTACACCTTC

j_gene: TRBJ1-5
d_gene: TRBD1
v_gene: TRBV2
abundance: -
CDR3aa: CASSLRDRGNQPQHF
CDR3nt: TGTGCCAGCAGTCTCAGGGACAGGGGCAATCAGCCCCAGCATTTT

j_gene: TRBJ2-7
d_gene: TRBD2
v_gene: TRBV18
abundance: -
CDR3aa: CASSPSSGRMDEQYF
CDR3nt: TGTGCCAGCTCACCAAGTAGCGGGAGAATGGACGAGCAGTACTTC

j_gene: TRBJ2-4
d_gene: -
v_gene: TRBV5-6
abundance: -
CDR3aa: CASSSGTPKNIQYF
CDR3nt: TGTGCCAGCAGCTCCGGGACACCCAAAAACATTCAGTACTTC

j_gene: TRBJ1-1
d_gene: -
v_gene: TRBV6-5
abundance: -
CDR3aa: CASSAVAGVNAEAFF
CDR3nt: TGTGCCAGCAGTGCGGTCGCAGGGGTGAACGCTGAAGCTTTCTTT

j_gene: TRBJ2-3
d_gene: -
v_gene: TRBV5-1
abundance: few
CDR3aa: CASSLESGTDTQYF
CDR3nt: TGCGCCAGCAGCTTGGAAAGCGGCACAGATACGCAGTATTTT

j_gene: TRBJ2-1
d_gene: -
v_gene: TRBV29-1
abundance: -
CDR3aa: CSAVLRDGYNEQFF
CDR3nt: TGCAGCGCGGTATTGCGGGACGGATACAATGAGCAGTTCTTC

j_gene: TRBJ2-1
d_gene: TRBD2
v_gene: TRBV5-1
abundance: -
CDR3aa: CASSLGGGASYNEQFF
CDR3nt: TGCGCCAGCAGCTTGGGCGGGGGGGCATCCTACAATGAGCAGTTCTTC

j_gene: TRBJ2-1
d_gene: -
v_gene: TRBV19
abundance: -
CDR3aa: CASSIDKGSSYNEQFF
CDR3nt: TGTGCCAGTAGTATAGATAAGGGCAGCTCCTACAATGAGCAGTTCTTC

j_gene: TRBJ2-3
d_gene: TRBD1
v_gene: TRBV7-3
abundance: -
CDR3aa: CASSPYRGPPDTQYF
CDR3nt: TGTGCCAGCAGCCCCTACAGGGGGCCCCCAGATACGCAGTATTTT

j_gene: TRBJ2-7
d_gene: TRBD1
v_gene: TRBV4-1
abundance: -
CDR3aa: CASSQDPGQGYEQYF
CDR3nt: TGCGCCAGCAGCCAAGATCCGGGACAGGGCTACGAGCAGTACTTC

j_gene: TRBJ2-3
d_gene: -
v_gene: TRBV7-2
abundance: -
CDR3aa: CASSFPGTDTQYF
CDR3nt: TGTGCCAGCAGCTTCCCCGGCACAGATACGCAGTATTTT

j_gene: TRBJ2-1
d_gene: TRBD2
v_gene: TRBV9
abundance: -
CDR3aa: CASSVTGGAAYNEQFF
CDR3nt: TGTGCCAGCAGCGTAACCGGGGGGGCCGCCTACAATGAGCAGTTCTTC

j_gene: TRBJ1-4
d_gene: -
v_gene: TRBV9
abundance: -
CDR3aa: CASSGSTEEKLFF
CDR3nt: TGTGCCAGCAGCGGATCAACGGAGGAAAAACTGTTTTTT

j_gene: TRBJ1-4
d_gene: TRBD1
v_gene: TRBV5-6
abundance: few
CDR3aa: CASSVYRDRGREKLFF
CDR3nt: TGTGCCAGCAGCGTCTACCGGGACAGGGGTCGTGAAAAACTGTTTTTT

j_gene: TRBJ1-1
d_gene: -
v_gene: TRBV6-1
abundance: once
CDR3aa: CASSGPGSAAFF
CDR3nt: TGTGCCAGCAGTGGCCCTGGGTCCGCGGCTTTCTTT

j_gene: TRBJ1-2
d_gene: -
v_gene: TRBV7-2
abundance: -
CDR3aa: CASSPQGSYGYTF
CDR3nt: TGTGCCAGCAGCCCCCAAGGATCTTATGGCTACACCTTC

j_gene: TRBJ2-2
d_gene: TRBD1
v_gene: TRBV2
abundance: -
CDR3aa: CASKGQGRDTGELFF
CDR3nt: TGTGCCAGCAAGGGACAGGGGAGAGACACCGGGGAGCTGTTTTTT